This T cell receptor beta chain was sequenced in a study of a mutant IDH1 vaccine in newly diagnosed glioma. About the study: It was radiotherapy, temozolomide, or both that patients received previously, with most receiving both.

Regarding the study as a whole: In about 94% of patients, immune responses induced by the vaccine occurred.

Sequenced by immunoSEQ multiplex PCR; TCRdb stores in-frame clones only, minus some. The sample lists 60,000 or so clones; roughly 85% were seen once. As to time point: week 23, last vaccination. Each dose of the vaccine consisted of 300 ug of mutant IDH1 20-mer peptide, with topical imiquimod. Donors had new IDH1-mutant astrocytomas of WHO grade 3 or 4 (ATRX-lost). CDR3 length equals 14 residues. Trimming took off 7 bases at V and 5 bases at J, with 17 bases between the two ends. Germline V CDR1 and CDR2: SEHNR, FQNEAQ (reference sequence). Remarks on this clone: Its specificity is unknown.

This clonotype was obtained from a man aged 30 to 45 with glioma. The starting material was PBMCs, obtained from a glioma patient whose treatment included an IDH1 peptide vaccine. The rearrangement links TRBV7-9 to TRBJ1-2; weak D call: TRBD1 (6 bases). The DNA of the CDR3 is TGTGCCAGCAACTCCGGGGGGCTCCGGTATGGCTACACCTTC. This sequence encodes CASNSGGLRYGYTF.